Following are 14 T cell receptor beta chains from one sample sequenced in a study of CD8 T cells in ankylosing spondylitis. Broader study findings: Ankylosing spondylitis blood appeared to carry a characteristic TCR beta motif of roughly 8 highly homologous variants.

Their specific antigens are unknown. TCRdb fed the 5' RACE reads into MiXCR, producing one record per CDR3 protein. Among approximately 300,000 distinct CDR3 sequences listed, roughly 8% were seen once. Sequences were obtained from blood, either unsorted or a sorted T cell fraction (not recorded which). These receptors were taken from a male donor with ankylosing spondylitis.

In its sample, this clonotype was seen a few times. This chain uses TRBV12-3 or TRBV12-4 with TRBJ1-4, with D possibly TRBD1 on 5 matching bases. This CDR3 spans 15 amino acids. V gave up 1 base and J gave up 7 bases, with 13 bases separating them. CDR3 region: CASSLGFTGTEKLFF. The CDR3 nucleotides are TGTGCCAGCAGTTTAGGGTTCACAGGAACTGAAAAACTGTTTTTT.

The sample holds many counts of this clonotype. V and J are TRBV30 and TRBJ1-1; 8 positions match TRBD1. Germline V gives CDR1 GTSNPN, CDR2 SVGIG (reference sequence). Germline trimming cut 3 bases from V and 5 bases from J; bases unmatched to any gene: 5. CDR3 length equals 13 residues. The CDR3 is CAWRGTGGTEAFF. For the CDR3, the DNA is TGTGCCTGGAGGGGGACAGGTGGGACTGAAGCTTTCTTT.

This clonotype was seen only a few times. The chain uses TRBV28 and TRBJ2-7; 7 bases map to TRBD2. The germline V gene has CDR1 MDHEN and CDR2 SYDVKM. The length of the CDR3 is 16 residues. Trimming cost V 2 bases and J 3 bases; bases outside gene matches: 10. In DNA form, the CDR3 reads TGTGCCAGCAGTTTAAGGGGACTAACGTCGAGCTACGAGCAGTACTTC. Translation: CASSLRGLTSSYEQYF. Full variable domain (missing parts from reference TRBV28 and TRBJ2-7): DVKVTQSSRYLVKRTGEKVFLECVQDMDHENMFWYRQDPGLGLRLIYFSYDVKMKEKGDIPEGYSVSREKKERFSLILESASTNQTSMYLCASSLRGLTSSYEQYFGPGTRLTVT.

This clonotype showed up many times. This sequence joins TRBV12-3 or TRBV12-4 and TRBJ1-3, with D perhaps TRBD1 (6 bases). The CDR3 runs to 15 residues. V was shortened by 5 bases and J by 0 bases, with 11 bases between the two germline ends. Here the CDR3 DNA reads TGTGCCAGCAGTACCGGACAGAGCTCTGGAAACACCATATATTTT. Translating it yields CASSTGQSSGNTIYF.

This chain joins TRBV4-1 and TRBJ2-1; TRBD2 matches at 12 bases. Germline CDR1 is MGHRA and CDR2 is YSYEKL. The V and J ends lost 0 bases and 8 bases, in that order; junction bases with no gene match: 11. CDR3 size: 18 residues. CDR3 region: CASSQETLLAGGVHEQFF. The CDR3 DNA is TGCGCCAGCAGCCAAGAAACTTTACTAGCGGGAGGCGTACATGAGCAGTTCTTC.

This clonotype has just a few counts. The chain combines TRBV4-2 with TRBJ2-3; D gene ambiguous. CDR3 size: 14 residues. CDR1 and CDR2 (germline): LGHNA, YNFKEQ. Trimming took 0 bases from V and 5 from J, leaving 9 bases between them. The CDR3: CASSQENGGDTQYF. CDR3 bases: TGTGCCAGCAGCCAAGAGAATGGTGGAGATACGCAGTATTTT.

The V gene is TRBV5-1, the J gene TRBJ2-1; D not certain. Germline CDR1 and CDR2: SGHRS and YFSETQ. The CDR3 spans 12 residues. Trimming took off 3 bases at V and 6 bases at J, with 7 bases between the two ends. CDR3 residues: CASSWVPNEQFF. Here the CDR3 DNA reads TGCGCCAGCAGCTGGGTGCCCAATGAGCAGTTCTTC.

The V call is TRBV12-3 or TRBV12-4, the J call TRBJ1-1; no clear D gene. The CDR3 contains 18 residues. Trimming removed 2 bases at V and 6 bases at J, with 25 bases between. The CDR3 loop reads CASSLRLHVLEGNPEAFF. CDR3 in DNA: TGTGCCAGCAGTTTACGGCTCCATGTTTTGGAGGGAAACCCTGAAGCTTTCTTT.

This clonotype has just a few counts. The chain's CDR3 is CASSLLAGENEQFF. The CDR3 DNA is TGTGCCAGCAGTTTGCTAGCGGGAGAGAATGAGCAGTTCTTC. The chain uses TRBV6-5 and TRBJ2-1; 10 bases line up with TRBD2. Germline loops: CDR1 MNHEY, CDR2 SVGAGI. There are 14 residues in the CDR3. The V segment lost 4 bases and the J segment 7 bases; nucleotides outside the gene matches: 4.

This clonotype was found a few times. The J gene is TRBJ1-1, the V gene TRBV6-5, with D perhaps matching TRBD1 (5 bases). V was shortened by 0 bases and J by 5 bases, with 10 bases between the two germline ends. The CDR3 extends over 14 amino acids. CDR1 is MNHEY and CDR2 is SVGAGI in the germline V gene. The DNA of the CDR3 is TGTGCCAGCAGTTACTCAGGGGTTTCGACTGAAGCTTTCTTT. Amino acid sequence: CASSYSGVSTEAFF.

This clonotype was found many times. The CDR3 region has the DNA TGTGCCAGCAGCTTAGTGGGTTGGCGGGGGCGGAAGGGGAACACTGAAGCTTTCTTT. Protein product: CASSLVGWRGRKGNTEAFF. The rearrangement joins TRBV11-2 to TRBJ1-1; D perhaps matches TRBD1 (6 bases). The CDR3 length is 19 residues. CDR1 and CDR2 (germline): SGHAT, FQNNGV. V dropped 1 base and J dropped 1 base, with 22 bases sitting between them.

This clonotype was observed at least ten times. The chain joins TRBV10-3 to TRBJ2-7; 13 bases fit TRBD2. This CDR3 region has 15 residues. Unmatched junction bases numbered 7, after V lost 5 bases and J lost 6 bases. Per the germline V gene, CDR1 is ENHRY and CDR2 is SYGVKD. The CDR3 DNA reads TGTGCCATCAGTTCCGGACTAGCGGGAGTAATCGAGCAGTACTTC. Amino acids: CAISSGLAGVIEQYF.

The chain joins TRBV6-1 to TRBJ1-5; D may be TRBD1 (5 bases). Trimming left V 6 bases short and J 4 bases short, with 16 bases between. CDR1 and CDR2 from the germline V gene are MNHNS and SASEGT. The CDR3 loop spans 15 amino acids. CDR3 loop: CASRALRGWNQPQHF. The CDR3 nucleotides are TGTGCCAGCAGGGCACTAAGGGGCTGGAATCAGCCCCAGCATTTT.

Many counts were recorded for this clonotype. The chain recombines TRBV20-1 with TRBJ2-7; TRBD1 agrees at 8 bases. Germline V gives CDR1 DFQATT, CDR2 SNEGSKA (reference sequence). The trim removed 1 base at V and 6 bases at J, leaving 14 bases unmatched. CDR3 size: 16 residues. CDR3 in DNA: TGCAGTGCTAGAGGCCTCCTGGACAGGGCCCTTTTCGAGCAGTACTTC. Translating it yields CSARGLLDRALFEQYF.